The present TCR beta chain was sequenced within a study of shared clonotypes between healthy human individuals. Several immunoSEQ 96-well plates shared each subset's DNA, each plate a replicate. The authors loaded about 0.2 ug DNA, 25,000 to 30,000 T cell genomes, into sorted-subset replicate PCRs. Per the original data handling: From ImmunoSEQ came sequences covering only the junction and carrying no quality scores, so filtering differed. TCRdb's copy holds only in-frame clones and misses some; the assay was immunoSEQ multiplex PCR. V, J and clone size are taken as reported in that table, and D and trimming were inferred from the DNA itself. The table shows about a million clones, with 70% to 85% occurring only once. Partitioning of CD4+ cells yielded a CD45RA+ naive subset and a CD45RA-negative memory subset. The V end lost 3 bases, the J end lost 4 bases, and 9 bases lay between the germline ends. The germline gives CDR1 MDHEN, CDR2 SYDVKM. This CDR3 is built from 13 residues.

The J gene is TRBJ1-2, the V gene TRBV28; D uncertain. Sequenced: memory CD4+ T cells from PBMCs. Subset described: CD45RA-negative fraction. The clonotype originates from a man between 18 and 29 years old in good health. Some clones in this sample may be carry-over from other donors' samples. In nucleotides, the CDR3 is TGTGCCAGCAGTTTTAAGAGGGCCTATGGCTACACCTTC. This sequence encodes CASSFKRAYGYTF.